Sequencing of this T cell receptor (beta chain) was carried out in a study of blood T cell repertoires in COVID-19. CDR1 and CDR2 from the germline V gene are SNHLY and FYNNEI. The V and J ends lost 6 bases and 3 bases, in that order; junction bases with no gene match: 10. This CDR3 is 17 amino acids long. Authors' processing steps: The assay estimated nucleated cells by amplifying reference gene primers. Repertoires were generated with immunoSEQ multiplex PCR, while TCRdb's copy carries only in-frame clones and drops some. V and J calls and clone size are those listed in that table; D and trimming were worked out from the DNA. The profile covers 290,000 or so clones, with approximately 92% appearing a single time and around 1.1% taken by the ten largest.

This chain connects TRBV2 to TRBJ2-3; the match to TRBD2 covers 12 bases. This TCR derives from a woman aged 25-40 years who had recovered from COVID-19. The sample comprised PBMCs or T cells enriched from blood (not recorded which). The CDR3 loop reads CASSRTSGIYGTDTQYF. CDR3 nucleotides: TGTGCCAGCAGCAGGACTAGCGGGATTTATGGGACAGATACGCAGTATTTT. The variable domain in full, completed from reference TRBV2 and TRBJ2-3, reads EPEVTQTPSHQVTQMGQEVILRCVPISNHLYFYWYRQILGQKVEFLVSFYNNEISEKSEIFDDQFSVERPDGSNFTLKIRSTKLEDSAMYFCASSRTSGIYGTDTQYFGPGTRLTVL.